These 7 T cell receptor beta chains share one sample of origin, sequenced in a study of CD8+CD57+ T cells in acquired aplastic anemia. CDR3 and TCR beta VDJ profiling relied on a genomic DNA template. MiXCR, run by TCRdb on the reads, gives a single entry per CDR3 protein. Seen here are about 190,000 distinct CDR3 sequences, around 65% observed once, and the top ten hold roughly 50%. The specimen sequenced was sorted CD4+, CD8+, or CD8+CD57+ T cells (not recorded which) from PBMCs. The receptors stem from a human donor with severe aplastic anemia or a healthy control (not recorded which).

The genes are TRBV20-1 and TRBJ1-2, with D hard to call. Trimming left V 0 bases short and J 2 bases short, with 7 bases between. Germline CDR1 and CDR2: DFQATT and SNEGSKA (reference sequence). The CDR3 length is 13 residues. CDR3 DNA sequence: TGCAGTGCTAGAGAAGGAGGAAACTATGGCTACACCTTC. This encodes CSAREGGNYGYTF.

This clonotype was detected only a few times. The chain has TRBV20-1 and TRBJ1-1, with D perhaps TRBD1 (5 bases). Looked up from germline, CDR1 is DFQATT and CDR2 is SNEGSKA (reference sequence). Trimming removed 2 bases at V and 1 base at J, with 8 bases between. CDR3 length: 13 amino acids. Here the CDR3 DNA reads TGCAGTGCTAGACCGGGGGGGAACACTGAAGCTTTCTTT. It yields the protein CSARPGGNTEAFF.

The chain recombines TRBV9 with TRBJ2-5, with D possibly being TRBD1 or TRBD2 (5 bases each). The CDR3 is 13 amino acids. CDR1 and CDR2 (germline): SGDLS, YYNGEE. V lost 1 base and J lost 5, with 9 bases in between. CDR3 region: CASSVKGDETQYF. Written as DNA, the CDR3 is TGTGCCAGCAGCGTAAAAGGGGACGAGACCCAGTACTTC.

The V call is TRBV10-2, the J call TRBJ1-5, with a weak D call TRBD1 (5 bases). Per the germline V gene, CDR1 is WSHSY and CDR2 is SAAADI. V shed 8 bases and J shed 2 bases, with 16 bases lying between them. The CDR3 extends over 15 amino acids. The chain's CDR3 is CASQVRSGGNQPQHF. CDR3 sequence (DNA): TGCGCCAGCCAAGTGAGATCGGGGGGCAATCAGCCCCAGCATTTT.

This chain links TRBV5-1 with TRBJ2-3, with 9 bases identical to TRBD1. The CDR3 spans 16 residues. Germline CDR1 SGHRS, CDR2 YFSETQ. V shed 3 bases, J shed 4 bases, and the junction held 9 bases outside the gene matches. The CDR3 DNA is TGCGCCAGCAGCTCAGGATGGGACAGGGTGTCAGATACGCAGTATTTT. It specifies CASSSGWDRVSDTQYF.

The genes are TRBV20-1 and TRBJ1-1, with 8 positions matching TRBD1. Germline V CDR1 and CDR2: DFQATT, SNEGSKA (reference sequence). Unmatched junction bases numbered 7, after V lost 6 bases and J lost 1 base. The CDR3 consists of 14 residues. This CDR3 reads CSAENGQGNTEAFF. In DNA form, the CDR3 reads TGCAGTGCGGAGAACGGACAGGGGAACACTGAAGCTTTCTTT.

V gene TRBV20-1 combines with J gene TRBJ1-5, with 7 positions matching TRBD1. J was trimmed by 5 bases and V by 1 base; bases with no gene match: 8. Germline values: CDR1 DFQATT, CDR2 SNEGSKA (reference sequence). The CDR3 spans 15 residues. This chain's CDR3 is CSARAQGGNYQPQHF. DNA for the CDR3: TGCAGTGCTAGAGCGCAGGGGGGAAATTATCAGCCCCAGCATTTT.